A single sample gave rise to the 14 T cell receptor beta chains below, sequenced in a study of OX40 agonist ivuxolimab in advanced cancers. Profiled with immunoSEQ multiplex PCR; TCRdb holds only in-frame clones, not every one. Of tens of thousands of clones listed, 80% to 85% are singletons. The sequencing here drew on CD4+ or CD8+ T cells sorted from blood, taken in a trial of the OX40 agonist ivuxolimab. The receptor set was obtained from an adult with an advanced solid tumor such as melanoma, head and neck, liver or kidney cancer.

The gene calls are TRBV27 and TRBJ2-5; TRBD1 matches 8 bases. The DNA end is a closer match to TRBJ2-7, so the J assignment may be wrong. CDR1 and CDR2 (germline): MNHEY, SMNVEV (reference sequence). The CDR3 consists of 15 residues. The CDR3, as DNA: TGTGCCAGCAGGGACCTCGGGACAGGCTCCTACGAGCAGTACTTC. Its protein product is CASRDLGTGSYEQYF.

The chain employs TRBV5-4 and TRBJ2-1; 10 bases align to TRBD2. Germline V gene sequence: CDR1 SGHNT, CDR2 YYREEE (reference sequence). The CDR3 has 16 amino acids. The V gene end was trimmed by 5 bases and the J gene end by 2 bases; junction bases not matched to a gene: 7. The DNA for the CDR3 is TGTGCCAGCAGTGGCCCCACTAGCGGGACCTACAATGAGCAGTTCTTC. Translated, it gives CASSGPTSGTYNEQFF.

The chain carries TRBV18 and TRBJ2-5; D gene uncertain. The CDR3 runs 11 residues. Germline V gives CDR1 KGHSH, CDR2 LQKENI. Between the trimmed V and J ends, which lost 6 bases and 3 bases, there was a span of 5 bases. CDR3 sequence reads: CASSQEETQYF. The CDR3 DNA reads as TGTGCCAGCTCGCAGGAAGAGACCCAGTACTTC.

This clone came up once. The chain uses TRBV5-4 and TRBJ2-1; 7 nucleotides match TRBD2. The CDR3 is 16 residues long. CDR1 and CDR2 from the germline V gene are SGHNT and YYREEE (reference sequence). Germline trimming cut 3 bases from V and 1 base from J; bases unmatched to any gene: 7. The CDR3 region has the DNA TGTGCCAGCAGCTCCCTCCTAGCGGAGTCCTACAATGAGCAGTTCTTC. Protein product: CASSSLLAESYNEQFF.

This clone was seen more than once but under ten times. CDR3 coding DNA: TGTGCCAGCAGCTTAGGGAGGCGGGAGGCGCCAGATACGCAGTATTTT. It codes for CASSLGRREAPDTQYF. The chain links TRBV11-3 to TRBJ2-3; 8 positions agree with TRBD2. This CDR3 contains 16 residues. Per the germline V gene, CDR1 is SGHNT and CDR2 is YENEEA. J lost 4 bases, V lost 1 base, and 7 bases had no gene match.

This clone was recorded once. The gene calls are TRBV2 and TRBJ2-5, with no clear D. The J call is doubtful: the DNA matches TRBJ2-7 better. Germline V gene data show CDR1 as SNHLY and CDR2 as FYNNEI. The CDR3 is made up of 15 amino acids. CDR3 residues: CASSEAVIARYEQYF. DNA for the CDR3: TGTGCCAGCAGTGAAGCCGTGATAGCTCGGTACGAGCAGTACTTC.

V and J are TRBV6-6 and TRBJ1-6, with no clear D. The length of the CDR3 is 12 residues. Germline CDR1 and CDR2: MNHNY and SVGAGI (reference sequence). V was clipped by 2 bases and J by 7 bases, with 3 bases between them. Here the CDR3 DNA reads TGTGCCAGCAGTTACCCGAATTCACCCCTCCACTTT. Translation gives CASSYPNSPLHF.

J is TRBJ2-3 and V is TRBV7-8; no definite D call. This CDR3 has 16 amino acids. CDR1 and CDR2 from the germline V gene are SGHVS and FQNEAQ. The V end lost 0 bases, the J end lost 4 bases, and 14 bases lay between the germline ends. CDR3 in amino acids: CASSLASVLLADTQYF. CDR3 coding DNA: TGTGCCAGCAGCTTAGCCTCGGTATTACTCGCAGATACGCAGTATTTT.

This clone was picked up a small number of times. The chain couples TRBV5-5 to TRBJ2-6, with no clear D. CDR1 is SGHKS and CDR2 is YYEKEE in the germline V gene (reference sequence). CDR3 length: 14 residues. V was clipped by 4 bases and J by 2 bases, with 7 bases between them. This CDR3 is CASSPDTGANVLTF. The CDR3 DNA reads TGTGCCAGCAGCCCCGATACTGGGGCCAACGTCCTGACTTTC.

V usage is TRBV5-4 and J usage is TRBJ2-5, with D maybe TRBD2 (7 bases). Germline-derived CDR1 and CDR2 are SGHNT and YYREEE (reference sequence). V was clipped by 4 bases and J by 0 bases, with 16 bases between them. CDR3 length equals 16 residues. CDR3 DNA: TGTGCCAGCAGCGATGCGGCGCGGGGGCACCAAGAGACCCAGTACTTC. Amino acid sequence: CASSDAARGHQETQYF.

The chain has TRBV5-8 and TRBJ2-3; 13 bases are shared with TRBD2. Germline V gene sequence: CDR1 SGHTS, CDR2 YDEGEE. V lost 6 bases to trimming and J lost 4 bases; unmatched junction nucleotides: 8. This CDR3 contains 16 residues. In DNA, the CDR3 is TGTGCCAGCACCGCATCCACTAGCGGGAGGGCAGATACGCAGTATTTT. Its translation: CASTASTSGRADTQYF.

This clone showed up just once. The same CDR3 also results from other DNA sequences found in this sample. The chain links TRBV6-4 to TRBJ1-1, with TRBD1 as a possible D gene (6 bases). The CDR3 covers 14 residues. CDR1 is MRHNA, CDR2 SNTAGT, per germline. V was pared by 6 bases and J by 2 bases, with 13 bases between. CDR3 sequence: CASSPSQGNTEAFF. For the CDR3, the DNA is TGTGCCAGCAGCCCCTCACAGGGTAACACTGAAGCTTTCTTT.

The chain couples TRBV15 to TRBJ2-3; perhaps D is TRBD1 or TRBD2 (6 bases each). Germline CDR1 is LNHNV and CDR2 is YYDKDF (reference sequence). The length of the CDR3 is 15 residues. The ends were cut back, 4 bases at V and 5 bases at J, with 16 bases in the middle. The CDR3 nucleotides are TGTGCCACCAGCACCATTCTCGGAGGGGGAGATACGCAGTATTTT. Its translation: CATSTILGGGDTQYF.

V usage is TRBV4-3 and J usage is TRBJ1-6; a weak D match, TRBD1 (5 bases). Germline CDR1 and CDR2: LGHNA and YSLEER. The CDR3 sequence is 16 residues long. Trimming removed 1 base from V and 4 bases from J, with 11 bases in between. CDR3 sequence: CASSQVFRQYNSPLHF. The CDR3 region has the DNA TGCGCCAGCAGCCAAGTGTTTCGACAGTATAATTCACCCCTCCACTTT.